These T cell receptor beta chains were read from a single sample in a study of Graves' ophthalmopathy and Graves' hyperthyroidism. Via MiXCR, TCRdb re-called the multiplex PCR reads, giving one row per CDR3 protein. The data show roughly 700,000 distinct CDR3 sequences, with 40% seen just once and about 40% held by the top ten. Sequenced sample: peripheral blood. Source of these receptors: an adult man with Graves' ophthalmopathy. Each CDR3 is given with its conserved first and last residue. The D gene is left open where the match is weak. Size is stated for part of the rows, as once, few or many counts, or as a class when the clone is expanded.

clone size | J gene | D gene | V gene | CDR3 DNA | CDR3 protein
. | TRBJ1-1 | . | TRBV14 | TGTGCCAGCTCACGTACCCGGTACAGAACTGAAGCTTTCTTT | CASSRTRYRTEAFF
. | TRBJ2-1 | TRBD1 | TRBV19 | TGTGCCAGTAGTCTGCAGGGCCTACAGGGGTTCGATGAGCAGTTCTTC | CASSLQGLQGFDEQFF
. | TRBJ2-2 | TRBD2 | TRBV25-1 | TGTGCCAGCAGCTTGGGACTAGCGGGATACGCGAACACCGGGGAGCTGTTTTTT | CASSLGLAGYANTGELFF
. | TRBJ2-2 | . | TRBV7-9 | TGTGCCAGCAGCTTAGGGTCAGGGGCCGGGGAGCTGTTTTTT | CASSLGSGAGELFF
many | TRBJ2-5 | TRBD1 | TRBV7-3 | TGTGCCAGCAGCTTTGGGACAGACCTTGGGACCCAGTACTTC | CASSFGTDLGTQYF
many | TRBJ1-2 | . | TRBV6-5 | TGTGCCAGCAGCCAAACAGGGAGAGGCTACACCTTC | CASSQTGRGYTF
. | TRBJ2-2 | TRBD1 | TRBV7-6 | TGTGCCAGCAGCTTATCCTTATCCGAGGACAGGGTCACCGGGGAGCTGTTTTTT | CASSLSLSEDRVTGELFF
many | TRBJ1-4 | . | TRBV10-2 | TGCGCCAGCAGTCTGGGTTTCCCCGAAGTAAAACTGTTTTTT | CASSLGFPEVKLFF
many | TRBJ2-7 | . | TRBV29-1 | TGCAGCGTTGTTGGGGCTCCCTACGAGCAGTACTTC | CSVVGAPYEQYF
many | TRBJ1-5 | . | TRBV10-3 | TGTGCCATCAGTGAGTCGTCTTTCCAGCCCCAGCATTTT | CAISESSFQPQHF
. | TRBJ1-1 | TRBD1 | TRBV12-3/TRBV12-4 | TGTGCCAGCAGTGAAGTGACAGGGGACGGTGAAGCTTTCTTT | CASSEVTGDGEAFF
. | TRBJ1-1 | . | TRBV27 | TGTGCCAGCAATCGCGTGGAAGCTTTCTTT | CASNRVEAFF
. | TRBJ1-2 | . | TRBV20-1 | TGCAGTGCTAGTGGGACTAGCGGGTACACCTTC | CSASGTSGYTF
once | TRBJ2-2 | TRBD2 | TRBV7-2 | TGTGCCAGCAGCGCCATGAGCGGGAGGGCCAGGACCGGGGAGCTGTTTTTT | CASSAMSGRARTGELFF
. | TRBJ1-1 | . | TRBV28 | TGTGCCAGCACTTCAGGGGCCACTGAAGCTTTCTTT | CASTSGATEAFF
. | TRBJ2-3 | . | TRBV15 | TGTGCCACCAGCAGAGTGGGGCTGGGCACAGATACGCAGTATTTT | CATSRVGLGTDTQYF
many | TRBJ1-1 | TRBD1 | TRBV10-3 | TGTGCCATCAGTAAATCACAGGGGAGTGGGAACACTGAAGCTTTCTTT | CAISKSQGSGNTEAFF
. | TRBJ2-1 | TRBD1 | TRBV29-1 | TGCAGCGTCGCGCAGGGGGCGAGTGAGCAGTTCTTC | CSVAQGASEQFF
. | TRBJ1-3 | TRBD1 | TRBV9 | TGTGCCAGCAGCGTTAGACAGGGGCGTTTGTCTGGAAACACCATATATTTT | CASSVRQGRLSGNTIYF
few | TRBJ2-5 | . | TRBV20-1 | TGCAGTGCTAGAGATGCCGCAGGAACCCAAGAGACCCAGTACTTC | CSARDAAGTQETQYF
. | TRBJ1-2 | . | TRBV11-1 | TGTGCCAGCAGCTTAGCGCTCGGGAGATCTAACTATGGCTACACCTTC | CASSLALGRSNYGYTF
many | TRBJ2-7 | TRBD2 | TRBV7-2 | TGTGCCAGCAGCCCGACTAGCGGGGCCTACGAGCAGTACTTC | CASSPTSGAYEQYF
. | TRBJ1-1 | TRBD1 | TRBV25-1 | TGTGCCAGCAGTTTAATAACAGGGGGCACTGAAGCTTTCTTT | CASSLITGGTEAFF
. | TRBJ1-2 | TRBD1 | TRBV11-1 | TGTGCTAGAGATTTCGGGACAGTCTATGGCTACACCTTC | CARDFGTVYGYTF
few | TRBJ2-7 | . | TRBV29-1 | TGCAGCGTTACCGACAGGACCTACGAGCAGTACTTC | CSVTDRTYEQYF
. | TRBJ1-2 | . | TRBV20-1 | TGCAGTGCCGAAGGGGGGGTAGTTAACTATGGCTACACCTTC | CSAEGGVVNYGYTF
. | TRBJ1-2 | . | TRBV11-2 | TGTGCCAGCAGCCCCTATGGGCACGGATATGGCTACACCTTC | CASSPYGHGYGYTF
. | TRBJ1-2 | . | TRBV20-1 | TGCAGTGCTAGAAGAGGGACACTTAACTATGGCTACACCTTC | CSARRGTLNYGYTF
. | TRBJ1-5 | . | TRBV29-1 | TGCAGCGTCGTTCTTGGCCTTCAGCCCCAGCATTTT | CSVVLGLQPQHF